Following are 25 T cell receptor beta chains from one sample sequenced in a study of T cell responses to AZD1222 COVID-19 vaccine. Profiled with immunoSEQ multiplex PCR; TCRdb holds only in-frame clones, not every one. Of around 100,000 clones in the sample, roughly 90% were seen once. The sample was peripheral blood, taken on day 0 of AZD1222 vaccination. These receptors all come from an adult in good health.

V is TRBV28 and J is TRBJ2-5; D unclear. CDR1 and CDR2 (germline): MDHEN, SYDVKM. The CDR3 runs 11 residues. Trimming removed 8 bases at V and 4 bases at J, with 8 bases between. The CDR3 sequence is CASAKLETQYF. DNA for the CDR3: TGTGCCAGCGCCAAACTAGAGACCCAGTACTTC.

V gene TRBV7-2 combines with J gene TRBJ1-2; no reliable D call. CDR3 length equals 13 residues. The germline gives CDR1 SGHTA, CDR2 FQGNSA. The CDR3 bases are TGTGCTACCCAGCGCTCCCTGAACTATGGCTACACCTTC. Encoded protein: CATQRSLNYGYTF.

The chain has TRBV6-5 and TRBJ2-2, with D perhaps given as TRBD1 or TRBD2 (5 bases each). V dropped 6 bases and J dropped 1 base, with 12 bases sitting between them. The CDR3 extends over 15 amino acids. The germline V gene has CDR1 MNHEY and CDR2 SVGAGI. CDR3 loop: CASRRGRENTGELFF. Written as DNA, the CDR3 is TGTGCCAGCAGGAGGGGACGGGAGAACACCGGGGAGCTGTTTTTT.

The chain is built from TRBV27 and TRBJ2-7; D call uncertain. The CDR3 consists of 15 residues. The germline gives CDR1 MNHEY, CDR2 SMNVEV (reference sequence). Trimming left V 2 bases short and J 2 bases short, with 13 bases between. The CDR3 bases are TGTGCCAGCAGTTTAAGCGCAGTATCTACCTACGAGCAGTACTTC. This encodes CASSLSAVSTYEQYF.

The chain employs TRBV28 and TRBJ1-3, with TRBD1 matching over 8 bases. The germline V gene encodes CDR1 MDHEN and CDR2 SYDVKM. V lost 6 bases to trimming and J lost 4 bases; unmatched junction nucleotides: 8. The CDR3 totals 15 residues. The CDR3 bases are TGTGCCAGCAGGCCAGGGGGCCCGCGAGGAAACACCATATATTTT. Amino acids: CASRPGGPRGNTIYF.

This clone was observed a handful of times. The J gene is TRBJ1-5, the V gene TRBV30, with D possibly TRBD1 on 5 matching bases. Germline CDR1 is GTSNPN and CDR2 is SVGIG (reference sequence). This CDR3 spans 15 amino acids. The V and J ends lost 0 bases and 5 bases respectively, with 14 bases between them. This chain's CDR3 is CAWSVPPGPYQPQHF. In DNA, the CDR3 is TGTGCCTGGAGTGTACCCCCAGGGCCCTATCAGCCCCAGCATTTT.

The chain recombines TRBV15 with TRBJ1-5; D is undetermined. The CDR3 runs to 13 residues. Trimming pared 0 bases from V and 5 bases from J, leaving 5 bases between. CDR1 and CDR2 (germline): LNHNV, YYDKDF (reference sequence). CDR3 DNA sequence: TGTGCCACCAGCAGAGAAAGGGATCAGCCCCAGCATTTT. Translating gives CATSRERDQPQHF. The variable domain in full, with the rest retrieved from reference TRBV15 and TRBJ1-5, is DAMVIQNPRYQVTQFGKPVTLSCSQTLNHNVMYWYQQKSSQAPKLLFHYYDKDFNNEADTPDNFQSRRPNTSFCFLDIRSPGLGDTAMYLCATSRERDQPQHFGDGTRLSIL.

V gene TRBV7-3 combines with J gene TRBJ1-2, with D perhaps matching TRBD1 (5 bases). The CDR3 runs 14 residues. The germline gives CDR1 SGHTA, CDR2 FQGTGA. V dropped 6 bases and J dropped 8 bases, with 19 bases sitting between them. The chain's CDR3 is CASRHDSLGGGYTF. CDR3 coding DNA: TGTGCCAGCAGACACGACAGCCTTGGGGGAGGCTACACCTTC.

This clone was recorded a few times. The chain links TRBV9 to TRBJ2-1, with 11 bases identical to TRBD2. Losses at the gene ends were 4 bases for V and 4 bases for J; bases not matched to a gene: 4. There are 15 residues in the CDR3. Germline CDR1 reads SGDLS; CDR2 reads YYNGEE. The CDR3 bases are TGTGCCAGCAGCTTGACTAGCGGGGAGTACAATGAGCAGTTCTTC. This encodes CASSLTSGEYNEQFF.

V is TRBV24-1 and J is TRBJ2-3; TRBD1 agrees at 9 bases. CDR1 is KGHDR, CDR2 SFDVKD, per germline. The CDR3 has 18 amino acids. Unmatched junction bases numbered 12, after V lost 6 bases and J lost 0 bases. CDR3 DNA: TGTGCCACCAGTCCAGAGGGGGACAGGGCTTTTAGCACAGATACGCAGTATTTT. It encodes CATSPEGDRAFSTDTQYF.

The chain uses TRBV7-9 and TRBJ1-2, with D possibly being TRBD1 (6 bases). Germline V CDR1 and CDR2: SEHNR, FQNEAQ (reference sequence). This CDR3 region has 14 residues. The V end was cut by 6 bases, the J end by 0 bases, with 11 bases between. The CDR3 is CASSVDRSNYGYTF. CDR3 DNA: TGTGCCAGCAGTGTCGACAGGTCTAACTATGGCTACACCTTC.

This CDR3 reads CASTEGGGRRTGELFF. For the CDR3, the DNA is TGTGCCAGCACCGAAGGGGGCGGGAGGAGGACCGGGGAGCTGTTTTTT. The rearrangement uses TRBV7-3 and TRBJ2-2; TRBD2 might be the D (8 bases). Germline loops: CDR1 SGHTA, CDR2 FQGTGA. Trimming shortened V by 7 bases and J by 5 bases, and 20 bases separated the two germline ends. The CDR3 covers 16 residues.

The V gene is TRBV12-3 or TRBV12-4, the J gene TRBJ1-3, with D possibly TRBD1 on 6 matching bases. V dropped 2 bases and J dropped 5 bases, with 7 bases sitting between them. The CDR3 length is 13 residues. The CDR3 spells CASSLQGRNTIYF. The CDR3 nucleotides read TGTGCCAGCAGTTTACAGGGGCGAAACACCATATATTTT.

The V call is TRBV24-1, the J call TRBJ2-2; D is uncertain. V was trimmed by 0 bases and J by 2 bases, leaving 9 bases between them. Germline CDR1 reads KGHDR; CDR2 reads SFDVKD. The CDR3 length is 16 residues. CDR3: CATSDLSQLNTGELFF. CDR3 bases: TGTGCCACCAGTGATTTGAGTCAGCTCAACACCGGGGAGCTGTTTTTT.

The chain recombines TRBV11-3 with TRBJ2-7; 8 bases are shared with TRBD2. V was clipped by 5 bases and J by 5 bases; unmatched bases: 11. Per germline, CDR1 SGHNT and CDR2 YENEEA. The CDR3 extends over 15 amino acids. The DNA for the CDR3 is TGTGCCAGCAGCCGGGGTGCGGGAGGTTACCACGAGCAGTACTTC. This translates into CASSRGAGGYHEQYF. The whole variable domain, remainder taken from reference TRBV11-3 and TRBJ2-7, is EAGVVQSPRYKIIEKKQPVAFWCNPISGHNTLYWYLQNLGQGPELLIRYENEEAVDDSQLPKDRFSAERLKGVDSTLKIQPAELGDSAVYLCASSRGAGGYHEQYFGPGTRLTVT.

The chain uses TRBV24-1 and TRBJ1-2; 8 nucleotides line up with TRBD1. Germline CDR1 KGHDR, CDR2 SFDVKD. V lost 6 bases to trimming and J lost 7 bases; unmatched junction nucleotides: 9. This CDR3 spans 14 amino acids. Here the CDR3 reads CATSSEAGGRGYTF. The CDR3 bases are TGTGCCACCAGTTCTGAGGCAGGGGGCCGTGGCTACACCTTC.

This clone was seen only once. The CDR3 loop reads CASSLGGTGVNQETQYF. Here the CDR3 DNA reads TGTGCCAGCAGCTTAGGTGGGACAGGGGTTAACCAAGAGACCCAGTACTTC. The chain carries TRBV7-9 and TRBJ2-5, with 10 bases that match TRBD1. CDR3 length equals 17 residues. V trimming: 1 base; J trimming: 0 bases; junction bases outside the gene matches: 5. The germline gives CDR1 SEHNR, CDR2 FQNEAQ (reference sequence).

V usage is TRBV30 and J usage is TRBJ2-5; possible D gene TRBD2, 6 bases. Germline CDR1 reads GTSNPN; CDR2 reads SVGIG (reference sequence). The CDR3 is 13 amino acids. V lost 5 bases, J lost 2 bases, and 12 bases lay in between. CDR3 nucleotide sequence: TGTGCCTGGGAAAGGGACTTACAAGAGACCCAGTACTTC. Residues: CAWERDLQETQYF.

This sequence joins TRBV29-1 and TRBJ1-1; D might be TRBD1 (6 bases). CDR3 length equals 12 residues. Germline V gene data show CDR1 as SQVTM and CDR2 as ANQGSEA. V shed 7 bases and J shed 2 bases, with 11 bases lying between them. The CDR3 DNA is TGCAGCGCCGGACAGCATAACACTGAAGCTTTCTTT. Amino acid sequence: CSAGQHNTEAFF.

The chain recombines TRBV2 with TRBJ1-5; 7 bases agree with TRBD1. The trim removed 4 bases at V and 9 bases at J, leaving 9 bases unmatched. From germline, CDR1 is SNHLY and CDR2 FYNNEI. The CDR3 totals 14 residues. CDR3 residues: CASSVQGESRPQHF. DNA of the CDR3: TGTGCCAGCAGTGTTCAGGGGGAGTCTCGGCCCCAGCATTTT.

The rearrangement uses TRBV15 and TRBJ2-1, with 9 bases aligning to TRBD1. V lost 4 bases and J lost 6; bases outside the gene matches: 7. The germline V gene encodes CDR1 LNHNV and CDR2 YYDKDF (reference sequence). There are 15 residues in the CDR3. The CDR3 spells CATSIRDRVGNEQFF. CDR3 nucleotide sequence: TGTGCCACCAGCATCCGGGACAGGGTAGGCAATGAGCAGTTCTTC.

V usage is TRBV4-1 and J usage is TRBJ1-2, with 7 bases lining up with TRBD1. Per germline, CDR1 MGHRA and CDR2 YSYEKL. The CDR3 sequence is 16 residues long. With 1 base clipped from V and 5 bases from J, the junction kept 10 bases outside the gene matches. The CDR3 sequence is CASSQGATGMVYGYTF. In nucleotides, the CDR3 is TGCGCCAGCAGCCAAGGGGCGACAGGGATGGTTTATGGCTACACCTTC.

The rearrangement links TRBV5-1 to TRBJ2-3; unclear D gene. V lost 0 bases and J lost 0, with 5 bases in between. The CDR3 extends over 14 amino acids. CDR1 is SGHRS and CDR2 is YFSETQ in the germline V gene. CDR3 nucleotide sequence: TGCGCCAGCAGCTTGGATGCGAGCACAGATACGCAGTATTTT. Its translation: CASSLDASTDTQYF.

The V call is TRBV30, the J call TRBJ2-1; D remains ambiguous. The V gene lost 2 bases and the J gene lost 5 bases, with 10 bases spanning the gap. The germline V gene encodes CDR1 GTSNPN and CDR2 SVGIG (reference sequence). CDR3 length: 13 residues. The CDR3 protein is CAWSSQTDNEQFF. Here the CDR3 DNA reads TGTGCCTGGAGTAGTCAAACCGACAATGAGCAGTTCTTC.

For this clone: One end of the junction does not line up with germline, which may come from a read error. The rearrangement joins TRBV9 to TRBJ1-3; D is uncertain. CDR1 is SGDLS, CDR2 YYNGEE, per germline. The CDR3 contains 15 residues. Here the CDR3 reads CASSVGPGSVNTIYF. CDR3 coding DNA: TGTGCCAGCAGCGTAGGTCCGGGGTCTGTAAACACCATATATTTT.